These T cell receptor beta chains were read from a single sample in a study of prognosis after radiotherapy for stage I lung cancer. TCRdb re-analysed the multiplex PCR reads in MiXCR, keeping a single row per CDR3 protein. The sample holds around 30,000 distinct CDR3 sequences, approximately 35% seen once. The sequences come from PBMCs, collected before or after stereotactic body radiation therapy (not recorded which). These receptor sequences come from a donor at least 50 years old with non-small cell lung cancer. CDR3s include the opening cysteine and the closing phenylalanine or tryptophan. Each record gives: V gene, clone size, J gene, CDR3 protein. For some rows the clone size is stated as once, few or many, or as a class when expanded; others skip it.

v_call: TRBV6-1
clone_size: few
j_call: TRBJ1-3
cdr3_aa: CASSHRRGRPGNTIYF

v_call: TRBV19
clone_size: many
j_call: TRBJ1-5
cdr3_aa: CASSMGGRDYQPQHF

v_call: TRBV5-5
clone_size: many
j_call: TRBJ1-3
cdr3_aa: CASSLLMNTIYF

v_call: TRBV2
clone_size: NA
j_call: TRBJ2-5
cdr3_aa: CASLGTEGGTQYF

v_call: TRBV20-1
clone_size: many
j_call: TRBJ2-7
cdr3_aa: CSARFPEGDSYEQYF

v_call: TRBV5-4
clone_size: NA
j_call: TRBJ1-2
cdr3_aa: CASSLGGQWFNYGYTF

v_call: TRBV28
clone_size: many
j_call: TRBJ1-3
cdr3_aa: CASSSGGTGGNTIYF

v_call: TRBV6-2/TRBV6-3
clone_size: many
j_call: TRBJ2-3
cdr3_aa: CASTDPGLAVDTQYF

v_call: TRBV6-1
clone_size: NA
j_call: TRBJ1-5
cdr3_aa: CASSEPTHSNQPQHF

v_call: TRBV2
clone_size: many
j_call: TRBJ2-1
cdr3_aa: CASSEERLWNEQFF

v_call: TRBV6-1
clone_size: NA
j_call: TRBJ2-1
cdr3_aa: CATYPYGGSYNEQFF

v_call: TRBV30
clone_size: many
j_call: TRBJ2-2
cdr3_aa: CAWSVQGAGELFF

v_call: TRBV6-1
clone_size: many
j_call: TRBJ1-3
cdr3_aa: CASKKTGGLGNTIYF

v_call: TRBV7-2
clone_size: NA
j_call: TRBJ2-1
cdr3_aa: CASSLVPVQSNEQFF

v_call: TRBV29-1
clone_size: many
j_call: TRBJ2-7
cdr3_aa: CSVGDRGSEQYF

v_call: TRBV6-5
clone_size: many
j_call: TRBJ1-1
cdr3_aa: CASSWGGGSPEAFF

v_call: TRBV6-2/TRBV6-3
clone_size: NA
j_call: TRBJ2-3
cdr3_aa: CASSYSSPLGADTQYF

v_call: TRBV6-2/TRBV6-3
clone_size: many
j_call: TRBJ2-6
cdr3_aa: CASSSRTGAGANVLTF

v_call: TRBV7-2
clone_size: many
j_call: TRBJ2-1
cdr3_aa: CASSLVPGQSNEQFF

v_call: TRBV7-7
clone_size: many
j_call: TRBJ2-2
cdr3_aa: CASSLQGSGELFF

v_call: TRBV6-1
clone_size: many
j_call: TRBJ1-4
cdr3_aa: CASSQDRVGEKLFF

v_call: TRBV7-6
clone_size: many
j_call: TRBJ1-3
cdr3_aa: CASSRTDSSGNTIYF

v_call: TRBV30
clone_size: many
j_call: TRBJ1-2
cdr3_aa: CACGASGYGYTF

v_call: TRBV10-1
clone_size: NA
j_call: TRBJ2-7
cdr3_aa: CASSGSGTGTYYEQYF

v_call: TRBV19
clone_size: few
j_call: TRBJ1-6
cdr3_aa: CASSIVWGEGSPLHF

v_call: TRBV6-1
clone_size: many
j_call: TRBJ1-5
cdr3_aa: CASSEREGQPQHF

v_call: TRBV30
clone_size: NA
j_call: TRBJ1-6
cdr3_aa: CAWSSTMGGNSPLHF

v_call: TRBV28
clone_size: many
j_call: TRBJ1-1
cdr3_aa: CASSSDTSGAEAFF

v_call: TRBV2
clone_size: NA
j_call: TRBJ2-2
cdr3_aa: CASTAFPGHHYTGELFF

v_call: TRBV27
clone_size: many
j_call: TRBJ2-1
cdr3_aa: CASSSHLSYNEQFF

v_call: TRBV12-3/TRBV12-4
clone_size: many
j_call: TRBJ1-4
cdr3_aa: CASSLLTDEKLFF

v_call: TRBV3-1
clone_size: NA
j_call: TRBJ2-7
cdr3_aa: CAGSSGTAYEQYF

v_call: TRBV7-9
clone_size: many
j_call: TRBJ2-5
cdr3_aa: CASSLGPGGSQETQYF

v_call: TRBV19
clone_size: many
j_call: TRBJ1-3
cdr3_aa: CASNREVSGNTIYF

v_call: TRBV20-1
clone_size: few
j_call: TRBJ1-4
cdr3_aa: CSAQTGAGNEKLFF

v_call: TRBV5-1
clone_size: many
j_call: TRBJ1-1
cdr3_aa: CASSLDSGYNTEAFF

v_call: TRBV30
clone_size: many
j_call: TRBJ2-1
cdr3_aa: CAWSSGGAYEQFF

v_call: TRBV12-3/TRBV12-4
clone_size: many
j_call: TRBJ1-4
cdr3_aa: CASRSGGLGEKLFF

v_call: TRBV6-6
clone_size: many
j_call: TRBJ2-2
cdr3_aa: CASSYSGSRGNTGELFF

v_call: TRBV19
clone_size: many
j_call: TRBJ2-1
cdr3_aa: CASSTRLAGDHNEQFF

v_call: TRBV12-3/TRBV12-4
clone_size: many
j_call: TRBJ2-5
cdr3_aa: CASSFSGGAVPETQYF

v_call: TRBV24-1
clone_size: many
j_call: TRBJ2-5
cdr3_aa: CATSDSGRQETQYF

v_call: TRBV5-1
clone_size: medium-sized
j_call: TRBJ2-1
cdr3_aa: CASSLGGYDNEQFF

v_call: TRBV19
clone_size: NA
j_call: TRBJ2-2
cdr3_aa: CASRKFGLAGNAGELFF

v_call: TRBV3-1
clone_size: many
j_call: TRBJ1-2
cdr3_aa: CASSQEGRGRGYTF

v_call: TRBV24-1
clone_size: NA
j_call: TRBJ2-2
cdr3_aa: CATSEQDRGLNTGELFF

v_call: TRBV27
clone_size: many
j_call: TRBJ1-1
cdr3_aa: CASSLGGNTEAFF

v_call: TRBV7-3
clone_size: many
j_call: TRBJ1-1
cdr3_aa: CASSLGRESQAFF

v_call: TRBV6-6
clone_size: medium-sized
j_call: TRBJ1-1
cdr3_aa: CASSYSVGVGTEAFF

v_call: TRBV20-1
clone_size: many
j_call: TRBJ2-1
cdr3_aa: CSARPGQGHNEQFF

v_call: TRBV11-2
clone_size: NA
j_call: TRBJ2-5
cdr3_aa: CASSRYRGLQETQYF

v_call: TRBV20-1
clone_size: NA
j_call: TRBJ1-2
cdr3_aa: CSDREPGGFTYGYTF

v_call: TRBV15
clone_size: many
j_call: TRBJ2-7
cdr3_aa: CATSRGAGTTYEQYF

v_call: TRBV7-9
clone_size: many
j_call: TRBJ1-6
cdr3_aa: CASSLDGGNSPLHF

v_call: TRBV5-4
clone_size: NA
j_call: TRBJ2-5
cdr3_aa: CASSLEVGFSGGETQYF

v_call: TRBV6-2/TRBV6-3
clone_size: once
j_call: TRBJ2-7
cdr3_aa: CASSYSERTQTYEHYF

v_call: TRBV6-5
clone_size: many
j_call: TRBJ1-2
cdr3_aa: CASSYSSSYIDGYGYTF

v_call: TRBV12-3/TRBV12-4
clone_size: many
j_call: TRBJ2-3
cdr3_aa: CASTGQGTDTQYF

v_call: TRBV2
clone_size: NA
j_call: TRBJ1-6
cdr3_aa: CASREQGINSPLHF